This T cell receptor beta chain was sequenced for a study of CD8+CD57+ T cells in acquired aplastic anemia. As for this clonotype: Its antigen is as yet unknown.

This CDR3 is 13 amino acids long. V was pared by 7 bases and J by 1 base, with 10 bases between. Germline loops: CDR1 SGHTA, CDR2 FQGNSA. Only patients with CD8+CD57+ cell expansion on flow cytometry were chosen for sequencing. General observations from the study: In common between the patients and the controls were some 29 CD8+ CDR3 sequences.

TCR beta VDJ and CDR3 profiles were obtained from a genomic DNA template. TCRdb re-derived calls from the reads in MiXCR, one entry per CDR3 protein. The sample lists some 160,000 distinct CDR3 sequences, around half seen once, with about 2.9% in the top ten. Sequenced sample: sorted CD4+, CD8+, or CD8+CD57+ T cells (not recorded which) from PBMCs. The chain carries TRBV7-2 and TRBJ2-5; D unclear. The clonotype originates from a human donor with aplastic anemia. The CDR3 reads CASTFLAQETQYF. The DNA of the CDR3 is TGTGCCAGCACGTTCTTGGCCCAAGAGACCCAGTACTTC.